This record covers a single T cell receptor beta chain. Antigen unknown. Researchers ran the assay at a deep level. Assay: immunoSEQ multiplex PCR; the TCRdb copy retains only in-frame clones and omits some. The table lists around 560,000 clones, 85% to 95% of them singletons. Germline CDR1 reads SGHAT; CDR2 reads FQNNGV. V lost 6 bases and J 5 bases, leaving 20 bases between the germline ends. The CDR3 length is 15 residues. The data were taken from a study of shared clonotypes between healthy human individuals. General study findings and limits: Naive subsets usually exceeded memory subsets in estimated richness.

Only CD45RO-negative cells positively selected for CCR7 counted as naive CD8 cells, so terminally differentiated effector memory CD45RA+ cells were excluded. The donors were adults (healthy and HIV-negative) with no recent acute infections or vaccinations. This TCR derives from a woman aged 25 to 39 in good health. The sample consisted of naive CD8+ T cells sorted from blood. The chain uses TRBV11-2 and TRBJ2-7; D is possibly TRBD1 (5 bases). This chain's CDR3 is CASRPPDTVPNEQYF. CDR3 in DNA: TGTGCCAGCAGACCCCCGGACACGGTGCCTAACGAGCAGTACTTC.